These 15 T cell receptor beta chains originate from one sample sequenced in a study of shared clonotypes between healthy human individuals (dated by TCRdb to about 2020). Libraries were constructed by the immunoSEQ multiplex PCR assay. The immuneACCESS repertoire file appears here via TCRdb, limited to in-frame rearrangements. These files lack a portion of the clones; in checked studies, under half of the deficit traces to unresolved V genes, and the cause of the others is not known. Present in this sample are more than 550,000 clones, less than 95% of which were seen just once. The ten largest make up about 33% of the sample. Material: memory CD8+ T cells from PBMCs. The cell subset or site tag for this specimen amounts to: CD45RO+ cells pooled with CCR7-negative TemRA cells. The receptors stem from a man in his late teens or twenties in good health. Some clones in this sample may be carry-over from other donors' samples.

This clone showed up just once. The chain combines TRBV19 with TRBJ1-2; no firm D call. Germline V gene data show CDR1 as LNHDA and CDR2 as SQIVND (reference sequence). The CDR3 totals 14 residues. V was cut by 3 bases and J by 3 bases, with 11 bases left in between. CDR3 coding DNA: TGTGCCAGTAGTATGAGGCACGGTGACTATGGCTACACCTTC. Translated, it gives CASSMRHGDYGYTF. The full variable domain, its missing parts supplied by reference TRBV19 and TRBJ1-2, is DGGITQSPKYLFRKEGQNVTLSCEQNLNHDAMYWYRQDPGQGLRLIYYSQIVNDFQKGDIAEGYSVSREKKESFPLTVTSAQKNPTAFYLCASSMRHGDYGYTFGSGTRLTVV.

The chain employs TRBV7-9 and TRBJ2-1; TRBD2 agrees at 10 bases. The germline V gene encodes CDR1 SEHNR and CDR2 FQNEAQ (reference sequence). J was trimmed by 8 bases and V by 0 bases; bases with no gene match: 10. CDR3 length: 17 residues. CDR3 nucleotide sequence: TGTGCCAGCAGCTTAGCGCTTCGAGCGGGAGGGCCGCATGAGCAGTTCTTC. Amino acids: CASSLALRAGGPHEQFF.

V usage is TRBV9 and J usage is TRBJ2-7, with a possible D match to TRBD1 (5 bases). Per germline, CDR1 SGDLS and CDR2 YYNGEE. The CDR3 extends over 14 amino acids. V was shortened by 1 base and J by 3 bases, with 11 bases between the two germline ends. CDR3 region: CASSVLDTYYEQYF. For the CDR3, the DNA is TGTGCCAGCAGCGTACTGGACACCTACTACGAGCAGTACTTC.

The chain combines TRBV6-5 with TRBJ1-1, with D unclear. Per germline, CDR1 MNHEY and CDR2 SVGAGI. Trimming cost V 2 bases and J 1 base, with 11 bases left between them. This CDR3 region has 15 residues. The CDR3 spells CASSYTYSANTEAFF. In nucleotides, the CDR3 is TGTGCCAGCAGTTACACCTATTCAGCGAACACTGAAGCTTTCTTT.

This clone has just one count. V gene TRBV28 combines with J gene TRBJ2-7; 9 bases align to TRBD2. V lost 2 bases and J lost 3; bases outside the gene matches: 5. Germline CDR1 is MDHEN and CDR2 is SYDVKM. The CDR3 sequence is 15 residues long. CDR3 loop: CASSLAGGHYYEQYF. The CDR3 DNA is TGTGCCAGCAGTTTAGCGGGAGGGCATTACTACGAGCAGTACTTC. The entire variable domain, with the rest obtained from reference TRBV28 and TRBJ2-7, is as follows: DVKVTQSSRYLVKRTGEKVFLECVQDMDHENMFWYRQDPGLGLRLIYFSYDVKMKEKGDIPEGYSVSREKKERFSLILESASTNQTSMYLCASSLAGGHYYEQYFGPGTRLTVT.

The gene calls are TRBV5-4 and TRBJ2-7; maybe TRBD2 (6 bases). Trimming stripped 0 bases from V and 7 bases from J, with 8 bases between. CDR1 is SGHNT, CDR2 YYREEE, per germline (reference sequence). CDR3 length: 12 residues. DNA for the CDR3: TGTGCCAGCAGCTTGGAGGGGAGGGAGCAGTACTTC. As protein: CASSLEGREQYF.

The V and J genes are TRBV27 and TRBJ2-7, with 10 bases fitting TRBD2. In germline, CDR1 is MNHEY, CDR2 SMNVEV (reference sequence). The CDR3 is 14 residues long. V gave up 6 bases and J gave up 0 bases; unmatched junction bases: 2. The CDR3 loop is CASRLAGISYEQYF. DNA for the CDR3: TGTGCCAGCAGACTAGCGGGAATCTCCTACGAGCAGTACTTC.

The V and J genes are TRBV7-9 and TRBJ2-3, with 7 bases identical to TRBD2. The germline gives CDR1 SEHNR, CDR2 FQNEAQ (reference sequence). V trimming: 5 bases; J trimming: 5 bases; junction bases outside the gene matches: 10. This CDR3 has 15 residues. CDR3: CASSLIGLVGDTQYF. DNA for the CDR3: TGTGCCAGCAGCCTCATAGGACTAGTCGGAGATACGCAGTATTTT.

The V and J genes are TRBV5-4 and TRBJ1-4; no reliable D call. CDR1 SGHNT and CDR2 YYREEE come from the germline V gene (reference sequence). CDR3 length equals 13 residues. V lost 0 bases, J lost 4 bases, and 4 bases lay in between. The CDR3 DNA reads TGTGCCAGCAGCTTGGGGATTAATGAAAAACTGTTTTTT. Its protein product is CASSLGINEKLFF.

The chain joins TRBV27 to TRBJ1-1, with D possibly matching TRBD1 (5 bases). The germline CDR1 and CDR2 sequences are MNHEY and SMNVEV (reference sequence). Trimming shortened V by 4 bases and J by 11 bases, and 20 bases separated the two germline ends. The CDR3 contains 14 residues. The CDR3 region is CASSSQGPDRDAFF. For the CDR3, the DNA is TGTGCCAGCAGTTCCCAGGGCCCAGACCGGGACGCTTTCTTT.

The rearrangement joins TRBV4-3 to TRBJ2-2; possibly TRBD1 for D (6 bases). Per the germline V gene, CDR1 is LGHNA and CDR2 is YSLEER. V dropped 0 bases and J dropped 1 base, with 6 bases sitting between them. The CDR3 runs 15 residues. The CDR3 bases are TGCGCCAGCAGCCAAGACAGGGGGAACACCGGGGAGCTGTTTTTT. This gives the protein CASSQDRGNTGELFF.

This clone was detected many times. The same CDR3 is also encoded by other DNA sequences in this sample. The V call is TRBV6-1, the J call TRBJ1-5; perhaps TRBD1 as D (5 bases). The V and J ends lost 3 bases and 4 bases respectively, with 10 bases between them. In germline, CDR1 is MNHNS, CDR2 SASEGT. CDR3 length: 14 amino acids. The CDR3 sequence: CASSDPWGNQPQHF. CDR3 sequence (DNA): TGTGCCAGCAGTGACCCGTGGGGGAATCAGCCCCAGCATTTT.

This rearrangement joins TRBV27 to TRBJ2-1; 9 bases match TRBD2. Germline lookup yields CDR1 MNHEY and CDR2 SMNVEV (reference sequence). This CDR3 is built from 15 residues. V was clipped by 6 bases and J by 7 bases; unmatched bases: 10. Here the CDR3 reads CASSPRSLAGNEQFF. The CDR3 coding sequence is TGTGCCAGCAGCCCCCGTAGTCTAGCGGGAAATGAGCAGTTCTTC.

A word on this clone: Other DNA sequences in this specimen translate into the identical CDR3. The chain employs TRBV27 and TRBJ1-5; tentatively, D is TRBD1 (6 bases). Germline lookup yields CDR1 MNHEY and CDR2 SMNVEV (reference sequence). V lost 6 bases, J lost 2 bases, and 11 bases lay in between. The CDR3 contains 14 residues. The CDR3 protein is CASSGRGGNQPQHF. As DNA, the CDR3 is TGTGCCAGCAGCGGCAGGGGTGGCAATCAGCCCCAGCATTTT.

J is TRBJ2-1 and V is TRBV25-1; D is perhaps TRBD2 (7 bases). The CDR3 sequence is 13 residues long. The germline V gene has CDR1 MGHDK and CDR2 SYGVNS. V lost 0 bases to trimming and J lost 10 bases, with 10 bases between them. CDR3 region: CASSEYRGAEQFF. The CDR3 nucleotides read TGTGCCAGCAGTGAATATCGGGGGGCCGAGCAGTTCTTC. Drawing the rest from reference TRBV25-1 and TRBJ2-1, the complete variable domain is EADIYQTPRYLVIGTGKKITLECSQTMGHDKMYWYQQDPGMELHLIHYSYGVNSTEKGDLSSESTVSRIRTEHFPLTLESARPSHTSQYLCASSEYRGAEQFFGPGTRLTVL.